One sample yielded the 10 T cell receptor beta chains listed below, sequenced in a study of T and B cells in COVID-19 patients. TRB rearrangements were amplified by multiplex PCR with BIOMED2 TRB-A/B primers. TCRdb analysed the multiplex PCR reads with MiXCR anew, one entry per CDR3 protein. The sample consists of 24,000 or so distinct CDR3 sequences, approximately 32% of them appearing once. From blood, about 240-550 ng of genomic DNA served as TRB template. Sequencing was performed on blood. These receptors were taken from a human donor who had recovered from COVID-19.

This clonotype was counted at least ten times. The chain has TRBV18 and TRBJ2-3, with D maybe TRBD1 (5 bases). V lost 3 bases and J lost 3, with 7 bases in between. Germline V gene sequence: CDR1 KGHSH, CDR2 LQKENI. The CDR3 runs to 13 residues. The CDR3 DNA follows: TGTGCCAGCTCACCCCACAGGACAGATACGCAGTATTTT. This codes for CASSPHRTDTQYF.

The V call is TRBV6-5, the J call TRBJ2-1; 9 bases align to TRBD2. The trim removed 0 bases at V and 3 bases at J, leaving 6 bases unmatched. The CDR3 extends over 17 amino acids. The germline gives CDR1 MNHEY, CDR2 SVGAGI. CDR3 residues: CASSYSASGVNYNEQFF. The CDR3 DNA sequence: TGTGCCAGCAGTTACTCGGCTAGCGGGGTTAACTACAATGAGCAGTTCTTC.

Sample share makes this clonotype medium-sized. The chain couples TRBV19 to TRBJ2-1, with 11 positions matching TRBD2. With 2 bases clipped from V and 9 bases from J, the junction kept 6 bases outside the gene matches. This CDR3 region has 15 residues. Germline V gene lookup returns CDR1 LNHDA and CDR2 SQIVND (reference sequence). Here the CDR3 DNA reads TGTGCCAGTAGTATAATAACTAGCGGGAGAGGTGAGCAGTTCTTC. Translated, it gives CASSIITSGRGEQFF.

Many counts were recorded for this clonotype. The V call is TRBV30, the J call TRBJ1-1; D ambiguous. The V gene's germline CDR1 is GTSNPN and CDR2 SVGIG (reference sequence). This CDR3 spans 11 amino acids. V gave up 4 bases and J gave up 7 bases, with 10 bases separating them. The CDR3 reads CAWIPHDEAFF. The CDR3 coding sequence is TGTGCCTGGATCCCACATGATGAAGCTTTCTTT.

J is TRBJ2-7 and V is TRBV7-9; 8 bases line up with TRBD1. V dropped 5 bases and J dropped 5; count of bases not matched to a gene: 14. Germline V CDR1 and CDR2: SEHNR, FQNEAQ (reference sequence). The CDR3 is 16 residues long. CDR3 DNA sequence: TGTGCCAGCAGCACGGGAGACCCCAGGGGGCGCCACGAGCAGTACTTC. Its translation is CASSTGDPRGRHEQYF.

This clonotype occurred many times. The rearrangement links TRBV6-5 to TRBJ2-1, with a possible D match to TRBD1 (5 bases). CDR3 length: 13 residues. Germline V gene data show CDR1 as MNHEY and CDR2 as SVGAGI. V was shortened by 0 bases and J by 8 bases, with 8 bases between the two germline ends. CDR3 sequence: CASSYSGRDEQFF. CDR3 nucleotide sequence: TGTGCCAGCAGTTACTCGGGCAGGGATGAGCAGTTCTTC.

In this sample, this clonotype turned up once. The CDR3 does not close with the conserved phenylalanine or tryptophan, likely indicating a read error. This chain joins TRBV12-3 or TRBV12-4 and TRBJ1-1; D may be TRBD1 (6 bases). The V end was cut by 3 bases, the J end by 0 bases, with 17 bases between. The CDR3 covers 17 residues. For the CDR3, the DNA is TGTGCCAGCAGTTTGAATCCGAACAGGGCCCTGAACACTGAAGCTTTCCTT. It encodes CASSLNPNRALNTEAFL.

The rearrangement uses TRBV7-6 and TRBJ2-7, with TRBD2 identical over 8 bases. V was pared by 5 bases and J by 2 bases, with 11 bases of the junction left unmatched. Germline assignment: CDR1 SGHVS and CDR2 FNYEAQ. The CDR3 has 16 residues. The CDR3 nucleotides read TGTGCCAGCAGCCTAGGGAGACCGGGGGGGGCCTACGAGCAGTACTTC. This codes for CASSLGRPGGAYEQYF. Based on the CDR3 plus reference TRBV7-6 and TRBJ2-7, the full variable domain is GAGVSQSPRYKVTKRGQDVALRCDPISGHVSLYWYRQALGQGPEFLTYFNYEAQQDKSGLPNDRFSAERPEGSISTLTIQRTEQRDSAMYRCASSLGRPGGAYEQYFGPGTRLTVT.

This clonotype was observed a few times. The J gene is TRBJ2-1, the V gene TRBV5-4; TRBD1 matches at 7 bases. Losses at the gene ends were 3 bases for V and 0 bases for J; bases not matched to a gene: 6. The CDR3 runs to 16 residues. CDR1 SGHNT and CDR2 YYREEE come from the germline V gene (reference sequence). CDR3 residues: CASSSRGGYSYNEQFF. The CDR3 DNA is TGTGCCAGCAGCTCGCGAGGGGGCTACTCCTACAATGAGCAGTTCTTC.

The chain has TRBV7-2 and TRBJ1-4, with 8 positions matching TRBD1. Germline-derived CDR1 and CDR2 are SGHTA and FQGNSA. This CDR3 contains 14 residues. V shed 6 bases, J shed 8 bases, and the junction held 8 bases outside the gene matches. The CDR3 DNA is TGTGCCAGCAGGACGGGACAGGAGTCAGAAAAACTGTTTTTT. Translation: CASRTGQESEKLFF.